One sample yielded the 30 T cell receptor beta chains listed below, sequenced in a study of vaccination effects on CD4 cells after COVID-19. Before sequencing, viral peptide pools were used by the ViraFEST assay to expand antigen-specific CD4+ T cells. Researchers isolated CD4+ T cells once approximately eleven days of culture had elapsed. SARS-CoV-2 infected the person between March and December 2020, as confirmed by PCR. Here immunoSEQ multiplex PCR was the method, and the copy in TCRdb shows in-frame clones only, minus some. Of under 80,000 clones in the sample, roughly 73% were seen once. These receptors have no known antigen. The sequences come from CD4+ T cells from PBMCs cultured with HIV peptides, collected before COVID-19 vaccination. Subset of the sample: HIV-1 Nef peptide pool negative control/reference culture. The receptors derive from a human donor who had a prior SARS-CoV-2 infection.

In nucleotides, the CDR3 is TGTGCCAGCAGCCCATCGGGTGGGGCAATCTCCTACGAGCAGTACTTC. Translated, it gives CASSPSGGAISYEQYF. V and J are TRBV27 and TRBJ2-7; D perhaps matches TRBD1 (5 bases). This CDR3 comprises 16 residues. CDR1 and CDR2 (germline): MNHEY, SMNVEV (reference sequence). Deletions cut 6 bases from V and 0 bases from J, with 18 bases between.

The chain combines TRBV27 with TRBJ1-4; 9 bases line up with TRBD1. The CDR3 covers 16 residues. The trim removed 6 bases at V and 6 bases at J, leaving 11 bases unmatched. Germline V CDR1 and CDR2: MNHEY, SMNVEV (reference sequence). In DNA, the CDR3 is TGTGCCAGCAGGATAAACAGGGGGCTCGCGGATGAAAAACTGTTTTTT. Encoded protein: CASRINRGLADEKLFF.

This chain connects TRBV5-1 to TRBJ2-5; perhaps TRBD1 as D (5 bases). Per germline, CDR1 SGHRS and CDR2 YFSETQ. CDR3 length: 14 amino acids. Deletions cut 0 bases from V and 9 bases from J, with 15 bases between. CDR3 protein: CASSLEGAQGSQYF. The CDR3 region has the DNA TGCGCCAGCAGCTTGGAAGGGGCCCAGGGATCCCAGTACTTC.

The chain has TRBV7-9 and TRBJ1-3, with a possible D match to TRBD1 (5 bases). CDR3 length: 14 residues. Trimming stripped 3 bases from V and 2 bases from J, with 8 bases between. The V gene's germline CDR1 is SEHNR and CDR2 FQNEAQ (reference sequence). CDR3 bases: TGTGCCAGCAGCTTTGGCAGGGCTGGAAACACCATATATTTT. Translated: CASSFGRAGNTIYF.

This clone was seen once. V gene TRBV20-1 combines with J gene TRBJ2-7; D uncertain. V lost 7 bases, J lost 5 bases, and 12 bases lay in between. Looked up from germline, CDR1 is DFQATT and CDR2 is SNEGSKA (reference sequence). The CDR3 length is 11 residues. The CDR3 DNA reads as TGCAGTGTCGCCCCTGGGGACGAGCAGTACTTC. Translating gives CSVAPGDEQYF.

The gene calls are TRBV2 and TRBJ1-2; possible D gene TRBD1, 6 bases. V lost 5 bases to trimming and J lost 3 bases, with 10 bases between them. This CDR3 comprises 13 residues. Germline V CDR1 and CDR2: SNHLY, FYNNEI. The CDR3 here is CASSLQGDYGYTF. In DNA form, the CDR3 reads TGTGCCAGCAGTTTACAGGGCGACTATGGCTACACCTTC.

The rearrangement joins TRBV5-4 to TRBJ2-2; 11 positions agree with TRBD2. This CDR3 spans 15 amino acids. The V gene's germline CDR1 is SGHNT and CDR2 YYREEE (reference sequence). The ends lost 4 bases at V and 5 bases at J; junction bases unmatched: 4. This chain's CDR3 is CASSALAGGTGELFF. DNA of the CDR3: TGTGCCAGCAGCGCTCTAGCGGGAGGAACCGGGGAGCTGTTTTTT.

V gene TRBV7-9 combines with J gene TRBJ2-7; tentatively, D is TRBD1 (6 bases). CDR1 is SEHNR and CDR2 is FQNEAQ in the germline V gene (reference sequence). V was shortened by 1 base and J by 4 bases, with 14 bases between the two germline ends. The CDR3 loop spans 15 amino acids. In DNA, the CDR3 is TGTGCCAGCAGCTTAGATGCTGGACAGAGATACGAGCAGTACTTC. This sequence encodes CASSLDAGQRYEQYF. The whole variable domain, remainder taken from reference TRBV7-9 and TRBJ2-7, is DTGVSQNPRHKITKRGQNVTFRCDPISEHNRLYWYRQTLGQGPEFLTYFQNEAQLEKSRLLSDRFSAERPKGSFSTLEIQRTEQGDSAMYLCASSLDAGQRYEQYFGPGTRLTVT.

The CDR3 bases are TGTGCCAGCAGTTTACCCGGGACTACAGATACGCAGTATTTT. Protein sequence: CASSLPGTTDTQYF. The rearrangement joins TRBV7-8 to TRBJ2-3; tentative D call: TRBD2 (6 bases). Trimming pared 6 bases from V and 3 bases from J, leaving 13 bases between. From germline, CDR1 is SGHVS and CDR2 FQNEAQ. The CDR3 is 14 residues long.

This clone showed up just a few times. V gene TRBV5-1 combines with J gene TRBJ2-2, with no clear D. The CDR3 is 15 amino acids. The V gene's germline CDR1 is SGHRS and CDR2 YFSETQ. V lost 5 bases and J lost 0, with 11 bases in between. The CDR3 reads CASSSKLANTGELFF. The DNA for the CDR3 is TGCGCCAGCAGTTCCAAGCTAGCGAACACCGGGGAGCTGTTTTTT.

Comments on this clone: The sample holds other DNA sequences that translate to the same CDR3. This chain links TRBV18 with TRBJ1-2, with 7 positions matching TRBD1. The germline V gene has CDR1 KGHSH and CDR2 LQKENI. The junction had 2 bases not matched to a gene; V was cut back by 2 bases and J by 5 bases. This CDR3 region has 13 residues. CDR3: CASSPDRVYGYTF. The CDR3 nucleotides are TGTGCCAGCTCACCAGACAGGGTTTATGGCTACACCTTC. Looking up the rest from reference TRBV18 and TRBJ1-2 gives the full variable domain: NAGVMQNPRHLVRRRGQEARLRCSPMKGHSHVYWYRQLPEEGLKFMVYLQKENIIDESGMPKERFSAEFPKEGPSILRIQQVVRGDSAAYFCASSPDRVYGYTFGSGTRLTVV.

For the CDR3, the DNA is TGTGCCAGCTCACCTCGACTAGCGGGCCCCTACGAGCAGTACTTC. This translates into CASSPRLAGPYEQYF. The chain has TRBV18 and TRBJ2-7; 10 nucleotides align to TRBD2. Germline V lookup: CDR1 KGHSH, CDR2 LQKENI. CDR3 length: 15 amino acids. Trimming took 3 bases from V and 2 from J; bases not matched to a gene: 4.

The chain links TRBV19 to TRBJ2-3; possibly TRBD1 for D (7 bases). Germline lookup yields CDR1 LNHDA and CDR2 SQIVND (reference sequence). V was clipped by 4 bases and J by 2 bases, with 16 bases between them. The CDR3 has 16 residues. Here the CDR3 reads CASSKPTGTLTDTQYF. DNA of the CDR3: TGTGCCAGTAGTAAACCGACAGGGACTCTCACAGATACGCAGTATTTT.

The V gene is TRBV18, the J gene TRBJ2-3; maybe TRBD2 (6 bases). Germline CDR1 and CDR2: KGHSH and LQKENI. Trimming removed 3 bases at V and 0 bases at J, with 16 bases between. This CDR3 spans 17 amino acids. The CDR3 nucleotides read TGTGCCAGCTCACCCACCGTAACGGGAGTGAGCACAGATACGCAGTATTTT. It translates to CASSPTVTGVSTDTQYF.

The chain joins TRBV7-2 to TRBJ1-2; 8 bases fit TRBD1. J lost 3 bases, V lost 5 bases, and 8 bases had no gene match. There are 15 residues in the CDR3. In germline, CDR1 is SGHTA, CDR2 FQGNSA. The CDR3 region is CASSPQGARDYGYTF. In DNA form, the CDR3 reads TGTGCCAGCAGCCCCCAGGGGGCGCGGGACTATGGCTACACCTTC.

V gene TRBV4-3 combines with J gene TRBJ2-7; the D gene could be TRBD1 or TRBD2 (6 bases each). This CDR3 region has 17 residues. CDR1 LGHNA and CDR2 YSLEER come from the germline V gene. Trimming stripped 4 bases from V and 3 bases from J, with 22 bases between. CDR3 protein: CASSRSPPGADIYEQYF. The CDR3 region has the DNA TGCGCCAGCAGCCGTTCACCCCCGGGGGCGGACATCTACGAGCAGTACTTC.

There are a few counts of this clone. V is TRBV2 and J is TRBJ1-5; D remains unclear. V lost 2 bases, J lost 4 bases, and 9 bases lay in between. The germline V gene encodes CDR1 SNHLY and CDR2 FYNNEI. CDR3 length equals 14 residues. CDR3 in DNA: TGTGCCAGCAGTGAACGCGACGGAAATCAGCCCCAGCATTTT. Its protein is CASSERDGNQPQHF. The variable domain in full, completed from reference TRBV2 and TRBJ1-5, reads EPEVTQTPSHQVTQMGQEVILRCVPISNHLYFYWYRQILGQKVEFLVSFYNNEISEKSEIFDDQFSVERPDGSNFTLKIRSTKLEDSAMYFCASSERDGNQPQHFGDGTRLSIL.

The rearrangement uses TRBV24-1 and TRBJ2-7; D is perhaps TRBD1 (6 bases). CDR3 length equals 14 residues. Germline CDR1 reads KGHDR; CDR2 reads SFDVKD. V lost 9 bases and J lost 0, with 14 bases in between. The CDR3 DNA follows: TGTGCCACCCGGAGACAGGCTAGCTCCTACGAGCAGTACTTC. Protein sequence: CATRRQASSYEQYF.

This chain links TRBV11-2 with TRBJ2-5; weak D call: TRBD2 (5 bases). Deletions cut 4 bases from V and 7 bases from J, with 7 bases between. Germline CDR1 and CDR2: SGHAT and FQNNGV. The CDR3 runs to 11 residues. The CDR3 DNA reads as TGTGCCAGCAGCTATGGAGGGACCCAGTACTTC. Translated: CASSYGGTQYF. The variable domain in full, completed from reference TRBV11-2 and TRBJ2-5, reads EAGVAQSPRYKIIEKRQSVAFWCNPISGHATLYWYQQILGQGPKLLIQFQNNGVVDDSQLPKDRFSAERLKGVDSTLKIQPAKLEDSAVYLCASSYGGTQYFGPGTRLLVL.

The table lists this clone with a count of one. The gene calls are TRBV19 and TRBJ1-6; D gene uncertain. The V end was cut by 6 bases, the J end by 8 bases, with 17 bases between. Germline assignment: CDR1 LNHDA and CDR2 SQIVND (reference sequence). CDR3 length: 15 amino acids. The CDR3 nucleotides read TGTGCCAGTAGAGTGTCAAGGGCTTGGTATTCACCCCTCCACTTT. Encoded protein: CASRVSRAWYSPLHF.

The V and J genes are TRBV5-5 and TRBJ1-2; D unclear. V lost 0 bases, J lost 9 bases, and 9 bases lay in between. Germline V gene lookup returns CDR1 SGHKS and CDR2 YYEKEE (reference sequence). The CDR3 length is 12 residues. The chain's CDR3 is CASSLAGESYTF. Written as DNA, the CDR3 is TGTGCCAGCAGCTTGGCCGGGGAAAGCTACACCTTC.

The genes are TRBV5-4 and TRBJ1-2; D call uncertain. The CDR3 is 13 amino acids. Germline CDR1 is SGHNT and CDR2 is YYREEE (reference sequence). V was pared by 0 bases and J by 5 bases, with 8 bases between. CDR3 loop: CASSLGRLYGYTF. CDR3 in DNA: TGTGCCAGCAGCTTGGGCAGACTTTATGGCTACACCTTC.

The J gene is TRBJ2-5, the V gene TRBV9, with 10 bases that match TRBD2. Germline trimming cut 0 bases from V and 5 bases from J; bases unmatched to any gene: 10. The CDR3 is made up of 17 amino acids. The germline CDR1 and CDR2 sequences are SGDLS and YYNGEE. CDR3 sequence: CASSVEPSGGPRETQYF. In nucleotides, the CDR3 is TGTGCCAGCAGCGTAGAGCCTAGCGGGGGCCCCCGGGAGACCCAGTACTTC.

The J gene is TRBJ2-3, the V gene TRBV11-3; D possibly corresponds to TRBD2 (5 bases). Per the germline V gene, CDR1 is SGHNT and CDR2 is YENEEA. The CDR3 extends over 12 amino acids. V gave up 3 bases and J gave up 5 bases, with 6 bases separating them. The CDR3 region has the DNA TGTGCCAGCAGCTTGGCGGGAGATACGCAGTATTTT. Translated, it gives CASSLAGDTQYF.

CDR3 bases: TGTGCCAGCAGCTTTAGCGGGAGGGCCGGGGAGACCCAGTACTTC. Translated: CASSFSGRAGETQYF. V gene TRBV7-3 combines with J gene TRBJ2-5, with 11 nucleotides matching TRBD2. Germline V gene data show CDR1 as SGHTA and CDR2 as FQGTGA. There are 15 residues in the CDR3. With V trimmed by 3 bases and J by 5 bases, 5 bases remained unmatched.

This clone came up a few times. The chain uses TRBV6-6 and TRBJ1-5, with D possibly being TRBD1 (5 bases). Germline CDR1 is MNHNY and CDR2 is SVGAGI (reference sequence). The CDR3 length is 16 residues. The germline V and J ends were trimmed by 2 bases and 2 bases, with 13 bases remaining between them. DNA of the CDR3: TGTGCCAGCAGTTACCCGACGACCAGGGGCAATCAGCCCCAGCATTTT. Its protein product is CASSYPTTRGNQPQHF.

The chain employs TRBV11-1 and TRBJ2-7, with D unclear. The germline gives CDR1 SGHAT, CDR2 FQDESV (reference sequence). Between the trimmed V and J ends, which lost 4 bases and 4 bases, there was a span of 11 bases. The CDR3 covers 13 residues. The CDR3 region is CASSSQGPYEQYF. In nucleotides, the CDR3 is TGTGCCAGCAGCTCTCAAGGCCCATACGAGCAGTACTTC.

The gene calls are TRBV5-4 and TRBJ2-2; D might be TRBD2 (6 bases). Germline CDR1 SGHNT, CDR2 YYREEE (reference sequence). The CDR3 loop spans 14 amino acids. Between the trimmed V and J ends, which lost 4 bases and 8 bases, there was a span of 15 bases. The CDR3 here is CASSPGGATGELFF. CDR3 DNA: TGTGCCAGCAGCCCCGGCGGGGCTACAGGGGAGCTGTTTTTT.

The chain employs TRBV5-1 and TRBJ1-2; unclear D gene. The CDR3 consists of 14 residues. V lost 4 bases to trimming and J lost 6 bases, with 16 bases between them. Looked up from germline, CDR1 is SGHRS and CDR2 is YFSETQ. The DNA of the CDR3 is TGCGCCAGCAGCATAACCGGGGTTCCGGATGGCTACACCTTC. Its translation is CASSITGVPDGYTF.

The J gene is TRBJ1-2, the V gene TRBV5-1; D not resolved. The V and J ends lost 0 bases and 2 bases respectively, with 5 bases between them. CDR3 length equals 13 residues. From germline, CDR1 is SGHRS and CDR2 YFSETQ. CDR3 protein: CASSLAENYGYTF. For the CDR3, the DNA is TGCGCCAGCAGCTTGGCAGAGAACTATGGCTACACCTTC.